This passage covers 16 T cell receptor beta chains from one sample sequenced in a study of post-analysis software for immune sequencing data. The TCR beta cDNA libraries contained unique molecular identifiers. TCRdb used MiXCR to reprocess the PCR reads, holding one entry per CDR3 protein. The sample shows 740,000 or so distinct CDR3 sequences, approximately 53% of them seen only once. Their specific antigens are unknown. Study results and limitations: A handful of TRBV segments appeared more often in patients than in controls, and TRBV5-6, TRBV5-1 and TRBV20-1 were among these.

The sample taken for sequencing was blood. The receptors shown here come from a girl aged 10 to 17 with multiple sclerosis.

In this sample, this clonotype turned up a few times. The V and J genes are TRBV5-1 and TRBJ2-7, with D possibly matching TRBD1 (5 bases). The V gene lost 0 bases and the J gene lost 2 bases, with 9 bases spanning the gap. In germline, CDR1 is SGHRS, CDR2 YFSETQ. There are 14 residues in the CDR3. The CDR3 DNA sequence: TGCGCCAGCAGCTTGGTGGGGCCGACCTACGAGCAGTACTTC. Protein product: CASSLVGPTYEQYF.

The rearrangement joins TRBV7-8 to TRBJ1-6; TRBD1 matches 7 bases. The CDR3 is 14 amino acids. V trimming: 4 bases; J trimming: 8 bases; junction bases outside the gene matches: 5. Germline V lookup: CDR1 SGHVS, CDR2 FQNEAQ. CDR3 loop: CASSSQTGDSPLHF. CDR3 DNA: TGTGCCAGCAGCTCCCAAACAGGGGATTCACCCCTCCACTTT.

The V gene is TRBV3-1, the J gene TRBJ2-4; 9 bases are a match to TRBD2. From germline, CDR1 is LGHDT and CDR2 YNNKEL (reference sequence). The CDR3 extends over 16 amino acids. With V trimmed by 1 base and J by 8 bases, 9 bases remained unmatched. CDR3 amino acids: CASSQGLREGVDIQYF. The CDR3 nucleotides are TGTGCCAGCAGCCAAGGGTTGCGGGAGGGCGTGGACATTCAGTACTTC. The full variable domain, its missing parts supplied by reference TRBV3-1 and TRBJ2-4, is DTAVSQTPKYLVTQMGNDKSIKCEQNLGHDTMYWYKQDSKKFLKIMFSYNNKELIINETVPNRFSPKSPDKAHLNLHINSLELGDSAVYFCASSQGLREGVDIQYFGAGTRLSVL.

The chain couples TRBV30 to TRBJ1-2, with 8 bases lining up with TRBD1. CDR3 length: 14 amino acids. The V gene's germline CDR1 is GTSNPN and CDR2 SVGIG (reference sequence). V shed 3 bases, J shed 4 bases, and the junction held 7 bases outside the gene matches. The CDR3 here is CAWSLLTGAYGYTF. The CDR3, as DNA: TGTGCCTGGAGCCTCTTGACAGGGGCCTATGGCTACACCTTC.

This clonotype has a handful of counts. The gene calls are TRBV20-1 and TRBJ2-7; 8 bases match TRBD1. Germline trimming cut 0 bases from V and 1 base from J; bases unmatched to any gene: 11. CDR1 DFQATT and CDR2 SNEGSKA come from the germline V gene (reference sequence). This CDR3 contains 17 residues. Written as DNA, the CDR3 is TGCAGTGCTAGAGACTTTTCCCCGGGACAGGTGTCCTACGAGCAGTACTTC. Its translation: CSARDFSPGQVSYEQYF.

The chain is built from TRBV7-7 and TRBJ2-7, with 10 bases that match TRBD2. The J call is doubtful: the DNA matches TRBJ2-5 better. This CDR3 contains 17 residues. CDR1 is SSHAT and CDR2 is FNYEAQ in the germline V gene (reference sequence). CDR3 sequence reads: CASSLVLAGAAWETQYF. As DNA, the CDR3 is TGTGCCAGCAGCTTAGTCCTAGCGGGGGCGGCCTGGGAGACCCAGTACTTC.

The rearrangement links TRBV20-1 to TRBJ2-4; the D gene is possibly TRBD2 (7 bases). Germline CDR1 and CDR2: DFQATT and SNEGSKA (reference sequence). The V gene lost 6 bases and the J gene lost 0 bases, with 27 bases spanning the gap. The CDR3 has 19 amino acids. DNA for the CDR3: TGCAGTGCGCCCGGGGAGGGGGTAGCGGGTGACCTAGCCAAAAACATTCAGTACTTC. Translating gives CSAPGEGVAGDLAKNIQYF.

The chain has TRBV9 and TRBJ2-1; 8 nucleotides agree with TRBD2. The V and J ends lost 3 bases and 0 bases, in that order; junction bases with no gene match: 5. Germline assignment: CDR1 SGDLS and CDR2 YYNGEE. The length of the CDR3 is 16 residues. CDR3 nucleotides: TGTGCCAGCAGCGGACGAAGCGGGAGCTCCTACAATGAGCAGTTCTTC. Amino acid sequence: CASSGRSGSSYNEQFF.

J is TRBJ2-4 and V is TRBV7-3; TRBD2 matches at 9 bases. The last part of the DNA fits TRBJ2-7 better; the J call may be wrong. The V gene's germline CDR1 is SGHTA and CDR2 FQGTGA. The CDR3 length is 16 residues. CDR3 coding DNA: TGTGCCAGCAGCTTAATGGGGACTAGCCCTTCCTACGAGCAGTACTTC. Its translation: CASSLMGTSPSYEQYF.

On this clonotype: A read error may account for a junction end that differs from germline. The chain couples TRBV6-1 to TRBJ2-5, with unresolved D. The end of the DNA aligns better with TRBJ2-7, so the J call may be wrong. CDR3 length equals 13 residues. The V gene's germline CDR1 is MNHNS and CDR2 SASEGT. The CDR3, as DNA: TGTGCCAGCGCAGTAAGGGATTCCTTCGAGCAGTACTTC. Amino acids: CASAVRDSFEQYF.

The rearrangement joins TRBV20-1 to TRBJ2-1; perhaps TRBD2 as D (5 bases). The CDR3 runs to 15 residues. Germline V gives CDR1 DFQATT, CDR2 SNEGSKA (reference sequence). V dropped 5 bases and J dropped 6 bases, with 20 bases sitting between them. CDR3 DNA sequence: TGCAGTGCTTCCCGACGGACGGGGTCCCCCAATGAGCAGTTCTTC. It translates to CSASRRTGSPNEQFF.

V is TRBV5-1 and J is TRBJ1-1, with D uncertain. Germline CDR1 SGHRS, CDR2 YFSETQ. Trimming took 2 bases from V and 5 from J, leaving 13 bases between them. There are 14 residues in the CDR3. The CDR3 DNA reads TGCGCCAGCAGCTTCCTGGGAGTAAATACTGAAGCTTTCTTT. Residues: CASSFLGVNTEAFF.

The chain links TRBV6-5 to TRBJ2-3; unclear D gene. V lost 7 bases to trimming and J lost 4 bases, with 18 bases between them. Germline V lookup: CDR1 MNHEY, CDR2 SVGAGI. The CDR3 is 15 amino acids. In DNA form, the CDR3 reads TGTGCCAGCACCCGGCGCCCGGGTCGCGCAGATACGCAGTATTTT. Translation: CASTRRPGRADTQYF.

V and J are TRBV12-3 or TRBV12-4 and TRBJ2-4; D is ambiguous. This CDR3 spans 11 amino acids. Trimming removed 5 bases from V and 2 bases from J, with 1 base in between. The CDR3 nucleotides read TGTGCCAGCAGTCCCAAAAACATTCAGTACTTC. Its protein is CASSPKNIQYF.

This clonotype was observed a handful of times. This chain joins TRBV20-1 and TRBJ2-4; D is uncertain. The germline V gene encodes CDR1 DFQATT and CDR2 SNEGSKA (reference sequence). The CDR3 contains 15 residues. V dropped 2 bases and J dropped 0 bases, with 11 bases sitting between them. The CDR3 here is CSARSPIPAKNIQYF. CDR3 nucleotide sequence: TGCAGTGCTAGATCCCCGATCCCAGCCAAAAACATTCAGTACTTC.

The chain is built from TRBV20-1 and TRBJ1-2; unclear D gene. CDR1 and CDR2 (germline): DFQATT, SNEGSKA (reference sequence). This CDR3 is built from 14 residues. Trimming cost V 3 bases and J 6 bases, with 17 bases left between them. The DNA for the CDR3 is TGCAGTGCTAGTCCTTACAGTCGATTAAATGGCTACACCTTC. It yields the protein CSASPYSRLNGYTF.